This T cell receptor (beta chain) was found in a study of T cells in women clearing cervical HPV infection. Across the whole study: Cases' blood sampling followed lesion detection by median approximately 150 days (90 to 200). Only a few women had HLA typing results available.

Note on this clone: Its cognate antigen is unknown. The read gets to within 3 residues of the CDR3 end, and the germline J gene fills in the rest.

Clones were sequenced by immunoSEQ multiplex PCR, and TCRdb holds only the in-frame ones, with some missing. Its listing shows 30,000 to 35,000 clones. Study-wide results and limits: CIN3+ cases had significantly higher TCR richness than controls; evenness did not differ. Controls had more TRBV6-7 (about 0.16%) than cases (about 0.11%).

CDR1 is WNHNN and CDR2 is SYGVQD in the germline V gene (reference sequence). J gave up 5 bases and V 10 bases, and 13 bases lay outside the gene matches. CDR3 size: 14 residues. Sequencing used blood buffy coat. The clonotype originates from a woman aged 18 to 75 with a cervical HPV16 infection that either progressed to CIN3+ or cleared (not recorded which). This chain joins TRBV10-1 and TRBJ2-7; 8 nucleotides align to TRBD1. CDR3 DNA (partial): TGCGCCATCACGCTCCCCAGGGGGCTCGACGAG. Translated: CAITLPRGLDE. The entire CDR3 is CAITLPRGLDEQYF.